The next 8 T cell receptor beta chains were all read from a single sample in a study of control samples from healthy donors and cancer patients. TCRdb's table, derived via immunoSEQ multiplex PCR, lists solely in-frame clones and lacks some. The profile shows roughly 130,000 clones, more than 85% of them singletons. Sequenced: PBMCs. The receptors were gathered from a man in his fifties or sixties with head and neck cancer.

To note about this clone: Other DNA sequences in the sample encode the same CDR3. The chain uses TRBV7-2 and TRBJ2-5, with 8 positions matching TRBD2. From germline, CDR1 is SGHTA and CDR2 FQGNSA. J gave up 5 bases and V 6 bases, and 8 bases lay outside the gene matches. This CDR3 contains 14 residues. In nucleotides, the CDR3 is TGTGCCAGCAGTCTAGCGGGCAGGGGTGAGACCCAGTACTTC. Translating it yields CASSLAGRGETQYF.

This clone was picked up a small number of times. The V call is TRBV6-6, the J call TRBJ1-1; maybe TRBD1 (5 bases). The CDR3 extends over 14 amino acids. Germline values: CDR1 MNHNY, CDR2 SVGAGI (reference sequence). V shed 5 bases and J shed 5 bases, with 15 bases lying between them. CDR3 DNA sequence: TGTGCCAGCAGTCCCCCAGGGACGGGGACTGAAGCTTTCTTT. Amino acids: CASSPPGTGTEAFF.

The genes are TRBV6-5 and TRBJ2-5, with D tentatively TRBD2 (7 bases). CDR3 size: 14 residues. V was clipped by 10 bases and J by 1 base, with 16 bases between them. The germline V gene encodes CDR1 MNHEY and CDR2 SVGAGI. The CDR3, as DNA: TGTGCCACTCAGCGGGGAGGGGGCCAAGAGACCCAGTACTTC. Residues: CATQRGGGQETQYF.

The chain links TRBV7-3 to TRBJ2-1; 7 bases fit TRBD2. The CDR3 is made up of 19 amino acids. The germline V gene has CDR1 SGHTA and CDR2 FQGTGA. The V segment lost 1 base and the J segment 0 bases; nucleotides outside the gene matches: 12. The CDR3 spells CASSLRGIAGVSSYNEQFF. CDR3 in DNA: TGTGCCAGCAGCTTAAGGGGGATTGCGGGGGTGAGCTCCTACAATGAGCAGTTCTTC.

The rearrangement uses TRBV5-1 and TRBJ1-1; a possible D gene is TRBD1 (6 bases). Germline CDR1 and CDR2: SGHRS and YFSETQ. Trimming left V 3 bases short and J 2 bases short, with 8 bases between. This CDR3 contains 13 residues. The CDR3 loop is CASSWTDNTEAFF. The CDR3 nucleotides read TGCGCCAGCAGCTGGACAGACAACACTGAAGCTTTCTTT. Full variable domain (rest looked up from reference TRBV5-1 and TRBJ1-1): KAGVTQTPRYLIKTRGQQVTLSCSPISGHRSVSWYQQTPGQGLQFLFEYFSETQRNKGNFPGRFSGRQFSNSRSEMNVSTLELGDSALYLCASSWTDNTEAFFGQGTRLTVV.

The chain employs TRBV7-9 and TRBJ2-3; TRBD1 might be the D (5 bases). CDR1 is SEHNR and CDR2 is FQNEAQ in the germline V gene (reference sequence). Trimming pared 4 bases from V and 0 bases from J, leaving 14 bases between. CDR3 length equals 16 residues. CDR3 loop: CASSYSRVGSTDTQYF. In DNA form, the CDR3 reads TGTGCCAGCAGCTATAGCAGGGTTGGGAGCACAGATACGCAGTATTTT.

The chain joins TRBV24-1 to TRBJ2-3; possible D gene TRBD1, 6 bases. V was trimmed by 7 bases and J by 6 bases, leaving 10 bases between them. The CDR3 has 12 amino acids. Germline loops: CDR1 KGHDR, CDR2 SFDVKD. CDR3 sequence reads: CATSDRTDTQYF. The CDR3 DNA reads as TGTGCCACCAGCGACAGGACCGATACGCAGTATTTT.

V and J are TRBV4-2 and TRBJ1-6; D remains unclear. Germline CDR1 and CDR2: LGHNA and YNFKEQ. The CDR3 consists of 18 residues. V shed 2 bases and J shed 0 bases, with 14 bases lying between them. The chain's CDR3 is CASSQNSYRDSYNSPLHF. CDR3 coding DNA: TGTGCCAGCAGCCAAAACTCATACCGAGACTCCTATAATTCACCCCTCCACTTT.